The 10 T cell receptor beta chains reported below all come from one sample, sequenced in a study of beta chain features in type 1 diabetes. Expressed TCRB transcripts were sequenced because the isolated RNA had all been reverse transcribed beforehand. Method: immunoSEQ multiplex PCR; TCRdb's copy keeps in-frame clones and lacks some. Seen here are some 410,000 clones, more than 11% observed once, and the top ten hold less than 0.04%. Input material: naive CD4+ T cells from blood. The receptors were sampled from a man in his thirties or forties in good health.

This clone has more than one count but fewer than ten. The CDR3 reads CASSIITRSNQPQHF. As DNA, the CDR3 is TGTGCCAGTAGTATCATAACAAGGTCCAATCAGCCCCAGCATTTT. V is TRBV19 and J is TRBJ1-5; D is unclear. The V gene's germline CDR1 is LNHDA and CDR2 SQIVND (reference sequence). The CDR3 loop spans 15 amino acids. Between the trimmed V and J ends, which lost 3 bases and 3 bases, there was a span of 12 bases.

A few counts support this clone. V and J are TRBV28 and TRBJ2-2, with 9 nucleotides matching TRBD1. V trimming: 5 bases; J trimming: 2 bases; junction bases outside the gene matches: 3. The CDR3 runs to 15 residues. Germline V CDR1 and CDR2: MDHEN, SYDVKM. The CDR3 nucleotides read TGTGCCAGCAGTCCGGACAGGGGAAACACCGGGGAGCTGTTTTTT. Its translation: CASSPDRGNTGELFF.

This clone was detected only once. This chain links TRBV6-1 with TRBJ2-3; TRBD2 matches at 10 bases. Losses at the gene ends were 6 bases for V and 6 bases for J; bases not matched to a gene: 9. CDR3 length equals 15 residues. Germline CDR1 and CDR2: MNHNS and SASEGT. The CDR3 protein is CASSVTSGNGDTQYF. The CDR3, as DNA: TGTGCCAGCAGCGTTACTAGCGGGAACGGGGATACGCAGTATTTT.

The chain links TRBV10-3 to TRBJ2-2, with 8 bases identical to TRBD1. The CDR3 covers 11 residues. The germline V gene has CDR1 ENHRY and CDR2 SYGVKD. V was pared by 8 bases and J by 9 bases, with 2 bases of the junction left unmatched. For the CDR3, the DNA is TGTGCCATCGGACAGGGTAGGGAGCTGTTTTTT. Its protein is CAIGQGRELFF.

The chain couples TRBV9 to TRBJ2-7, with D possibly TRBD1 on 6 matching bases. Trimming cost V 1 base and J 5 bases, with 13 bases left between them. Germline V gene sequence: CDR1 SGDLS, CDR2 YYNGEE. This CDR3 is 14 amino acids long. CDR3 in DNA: TGTGCCAGCAGCGTATTCACAGGGTACCACGAGCAGTACTTC. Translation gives CASSVFTGYHEQYF.

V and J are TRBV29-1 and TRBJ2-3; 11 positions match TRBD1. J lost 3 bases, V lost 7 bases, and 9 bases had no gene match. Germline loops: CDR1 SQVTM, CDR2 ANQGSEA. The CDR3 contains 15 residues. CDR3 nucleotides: TGCAGCGGTGTACCCCGGGACAGGGGGACAGATACGCAGTATTTT. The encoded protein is CSGVPRDRGTDTQYF.

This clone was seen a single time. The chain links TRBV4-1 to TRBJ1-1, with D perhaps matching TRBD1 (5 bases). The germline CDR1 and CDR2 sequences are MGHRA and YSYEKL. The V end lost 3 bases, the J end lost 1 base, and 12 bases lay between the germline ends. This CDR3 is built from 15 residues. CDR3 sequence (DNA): TGCGCCAGCAGCCAGGTCAATAGGGGGAACACTGAAGCTTTCTTT. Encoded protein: CASSQVNRGNTEAFF.

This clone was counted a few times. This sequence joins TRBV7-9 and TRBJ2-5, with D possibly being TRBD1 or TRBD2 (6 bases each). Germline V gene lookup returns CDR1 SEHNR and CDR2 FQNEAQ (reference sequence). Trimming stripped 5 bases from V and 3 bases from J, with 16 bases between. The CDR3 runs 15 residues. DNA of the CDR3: TGTGCCAGCAGCAAACTCCCAGGGGAGGAAGAGACCCAGTACTTC. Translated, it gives CASSKLPGEEETQYF.

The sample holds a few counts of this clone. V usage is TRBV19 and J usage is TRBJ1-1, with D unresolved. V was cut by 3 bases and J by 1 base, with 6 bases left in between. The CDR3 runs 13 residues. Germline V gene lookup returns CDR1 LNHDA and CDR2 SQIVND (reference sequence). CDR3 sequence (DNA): TGTGCCAGTAGTATGGTGGGGAACACTGAAGCTTTCTTT. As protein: CASSMVGNTEAFF.

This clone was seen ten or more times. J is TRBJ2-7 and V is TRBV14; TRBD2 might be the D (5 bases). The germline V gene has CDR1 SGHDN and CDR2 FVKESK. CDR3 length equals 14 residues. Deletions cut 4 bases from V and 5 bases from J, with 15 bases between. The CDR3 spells CASSPRALGDEQYV. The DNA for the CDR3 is TGTGCCAGCAGCCCCCGAGCTCTCGGGGACGAGCAGTACGTC.